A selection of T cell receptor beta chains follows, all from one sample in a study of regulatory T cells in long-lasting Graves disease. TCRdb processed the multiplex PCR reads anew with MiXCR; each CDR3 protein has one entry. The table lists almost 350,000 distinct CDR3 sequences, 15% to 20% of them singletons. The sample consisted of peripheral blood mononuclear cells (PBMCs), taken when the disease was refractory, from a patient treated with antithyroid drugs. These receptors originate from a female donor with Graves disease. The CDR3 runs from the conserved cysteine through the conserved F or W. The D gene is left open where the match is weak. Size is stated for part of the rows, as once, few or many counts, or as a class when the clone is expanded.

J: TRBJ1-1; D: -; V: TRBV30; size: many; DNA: TGTGCCTGGGAGACGTTTGGCACTGAAGCTTTCTTT; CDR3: CAWETFGTEAFF
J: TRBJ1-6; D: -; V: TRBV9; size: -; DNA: TGTGCCAGCAGCGTAGGATTTAGGAGCTCCTATAATTCACCCCTCCACTTT; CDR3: CASSVGFRSSYNSPLHF
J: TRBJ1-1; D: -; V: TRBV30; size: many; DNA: TGTGCCTGGAGTCCAGGTCCGAACACTGAAGCTTTCTTT; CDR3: CAWSPGPNTEAFF
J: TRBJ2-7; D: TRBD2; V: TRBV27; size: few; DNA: TGTGCCAGCAGCACTCGGACTAGCGGGAGTTACGAGCAGTACTTC; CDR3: CASSTRTSGSYEQYF
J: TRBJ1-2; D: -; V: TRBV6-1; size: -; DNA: TGTGCCAGCCTACGAAGGGGAGACTATGGCTACACCTTC; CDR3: CASLRRGDYGYTF
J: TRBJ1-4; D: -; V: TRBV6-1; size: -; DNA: TGTGCCAGCCGCCGGGACGGCAATGAAAAACTGTTTTTT; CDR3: CASRRDGNEKLFF
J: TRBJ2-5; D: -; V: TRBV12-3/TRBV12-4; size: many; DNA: TGTGCCAGCAGTGGTGCGAACCAAGAGACCCAGTACTTC; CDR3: CASSGANQETQYF
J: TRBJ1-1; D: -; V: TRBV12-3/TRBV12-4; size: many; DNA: TGTGCCAGCAGTTTATCGGGAGGTCACACTGAAGCTTTCTTT; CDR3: CASSLSGGHTEAFF
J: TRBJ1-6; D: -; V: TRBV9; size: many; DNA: TGTGCCAGCAGCGTCTCGACAGACGGAGTTTCACCCCTCCACTTT; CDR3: CASSVSTDGVSPLHF
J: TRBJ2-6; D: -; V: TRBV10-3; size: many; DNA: TGTGCCATCAGTGAGAGGGGCTCTGGGGCCAACGTCCTGACTTTC; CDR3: CAISERGSGANVLTF
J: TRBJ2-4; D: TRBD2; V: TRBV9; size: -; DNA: TGTGCCAGCAGCGTAGAGGTGGGAGGGGACATTCAGTACTTC; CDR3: CASSVEVGGDIQYF
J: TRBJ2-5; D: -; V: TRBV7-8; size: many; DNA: TGTGCCAGCAGCTTACCCTTCGGGGGAGCCAAGTACTTC; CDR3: CASSLPFGGAKYF
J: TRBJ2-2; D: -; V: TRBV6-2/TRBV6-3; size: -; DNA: TGTGCCAGCAGTTACACCTATTTGGGCCAGGAGAACACCGGGGAGCTGTTTTTT; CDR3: CASSYTYLGQENTGELFF
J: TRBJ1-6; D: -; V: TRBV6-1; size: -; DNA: TGTGCCAGCAGTGTAACTCAGCTGAATTCACCCCTCCACTTT; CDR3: CASSVTQLNSPLHF
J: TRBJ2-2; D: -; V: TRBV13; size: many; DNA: TGTGCCAGCAGCTTTCGGGGCGGGGAGCTGTTTTTT; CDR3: CASSFRGGELFF
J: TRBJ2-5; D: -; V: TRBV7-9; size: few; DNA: TGTGCCAGCAGCTCCCGAGGCCGCCCTCGGGACGGAAGAGGTAACGGGGACCAAGAGACCCAGTACTTC; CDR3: CASSSRGRPRDGRGNGDQETQYF
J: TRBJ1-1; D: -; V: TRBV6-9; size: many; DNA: TGTGCCAGCAGTTACAAGGGAGCGGTCACTGAAGCTTTCTTT; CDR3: CASSYKGAVTEAFF
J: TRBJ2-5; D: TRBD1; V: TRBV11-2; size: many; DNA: TGTGCCAGCAGCTTATCGCGGGACAGGCAAGAGACCCAGTACTTC; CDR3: CASSLSRDRQETQYF
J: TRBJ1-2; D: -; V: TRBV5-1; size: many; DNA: TGCGCCAGCAGTATAGACAGAGCTAACTATGGCTACACCTTC; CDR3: CASSIDRANYGYTF
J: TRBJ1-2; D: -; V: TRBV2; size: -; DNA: TGTGCCAGCAGTGTCCTGGGGTATTATGGCTACACCTTC; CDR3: CASSVLGYYGYTF
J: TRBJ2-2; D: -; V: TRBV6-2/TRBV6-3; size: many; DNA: TGTGCCAGCAGTTACGCAGGCCCTAACACCGGGGAGCTGTTTTTT; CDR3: CASSYAGPNTGELFF
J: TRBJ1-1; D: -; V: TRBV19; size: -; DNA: TGTGCCAGTAGTGGCCAGGGAGGGAGCACTGAAGCTTTCTTT; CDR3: CASSGQGGSTEAFF
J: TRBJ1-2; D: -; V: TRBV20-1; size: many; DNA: TGCAGTGCCTCGGGCTCCTATGGCTACACCTTC; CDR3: CSASGSYGYTF
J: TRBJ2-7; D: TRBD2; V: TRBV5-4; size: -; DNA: TGTGCCAGCAGCTTGGATGCGGGGGGGACCTACGAGCAGTACTTC; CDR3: CASSLDAGGTYEQYF
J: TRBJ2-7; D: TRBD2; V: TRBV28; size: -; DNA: TGTGCCAGCTCAACGACTAGCGGGAGTTACAAGCAGTACTTC; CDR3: CASSTTSGSYKQYF
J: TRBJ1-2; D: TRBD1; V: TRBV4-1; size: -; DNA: TGCGCCAGCAGCCAAGTAGGAAAGGGACAGCGCCTCCGCGGGGGTGGCTACACCTTC; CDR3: CASSQVGKGQRLRGGGYTF
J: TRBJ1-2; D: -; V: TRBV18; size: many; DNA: TGTGCCAGCTCACCGACGGACACACAATATGGCTACACCTTC; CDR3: CASSPTDTQYGYTF